The clone carrying this T cell receptor (beta chain) was detected ten times or more. The data originate from a study of T cells in Graves' hyperthyroidism and ophthalmopathy. Regions amplified from RNA transcripts were the TCR beta CDR3 regions. During a first-round RT-PCR of the TCR CDR3, the HTBI primer set was used. One entry per CDR3 protein, called by TCRdb with MiXCR from the multiplex PCR reads. The sample includes some 720,000 distinct CDR3 sequences, around 17% of them seen just once. J lost 6 bases, V lost 6 bases, and 8 bases had no gene match. This CDR3 region has 14 residues. Germline CDR1 MNHNS, CDR2 SASEGT.

The rearrangement links TRBV6-1 to TRBJ2-7; 10 nucleotides align to TRBD1. Sequencing used blood. The source is a man aged 18 to 30 with Graves' hyperthyroidism. The CDR3: CASRSGQGLIEQYF. DNA of the CDR3: TGTGCCAGCAGGTCGGGACAGGGGCTAATCGAGCAGTACTTC.